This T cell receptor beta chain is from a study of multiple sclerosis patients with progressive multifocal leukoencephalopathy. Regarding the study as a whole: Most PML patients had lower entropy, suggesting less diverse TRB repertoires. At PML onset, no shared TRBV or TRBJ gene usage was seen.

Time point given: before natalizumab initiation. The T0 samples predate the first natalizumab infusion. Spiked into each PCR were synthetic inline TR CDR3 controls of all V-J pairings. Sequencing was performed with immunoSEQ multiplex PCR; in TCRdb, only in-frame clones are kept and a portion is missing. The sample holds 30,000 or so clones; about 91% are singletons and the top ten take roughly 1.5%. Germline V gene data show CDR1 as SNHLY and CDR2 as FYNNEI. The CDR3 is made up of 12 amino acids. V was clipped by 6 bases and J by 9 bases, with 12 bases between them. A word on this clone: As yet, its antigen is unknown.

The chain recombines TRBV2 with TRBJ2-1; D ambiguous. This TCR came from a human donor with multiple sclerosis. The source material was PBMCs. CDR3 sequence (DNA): TGTGCCAGCAGACTCCTCGGGTTTGAGCAGTTCTTC. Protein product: CASRLLGFEQFF.